This TCR beta chain is drawn from a study of blood T cell repertoires in COVID-19. Study-wide context: Whether acute or convalescent, the COVID-19 samples came from the United States, Italy and Spain. T cells, B-cell-depleted T cells, or PBMCs provided the cDNA or gDNA that served as material.

Original handling: Amplification from reference gene primers served as the basis for estimated nucleated cell counts. Sequencing used immunoSEQ multiplex PCR; TCRdb keeps in-frame clones, though not all of them. V and J calls and clone size are as listed in that table; D and trimming were resolved from the DNA. The sample records some 260,000 clones, more than 70% being singletons. Trimming left V 3 bases short and J 6 bases short, with 12 bases between. CDR1 and CDR2 (germline): KGHSH, LQKENI. CDR3 length equals 13 residues. The rearrangement uses TRBV18 and TRBJ2-7; a possible D gene is TRBD2 (6 bases). This clonotype was obtained from a woman in her thirties or forties who had recovered from COVID-19. Material: peripheral blood. The CDR3 spells CASSPFLEGEQYF. The CDR3 bases are TGTGCCAGCTCACCCTTTTTGGAGGGCGAGCAGTACTTC. Drawing the rest from reference TRBV18 and TRBJ2-7, the complete variable domain is NAGVMQNPRHLVRRRGQEARLRCSPMKGHSHVYWYRQLPEEGLKFMVYLQKENIIDESGMPKERFSAEFPKEGPSILRIQQVVRGDSAAYFCASSPFLEGEQYFGPGTRLTVT.